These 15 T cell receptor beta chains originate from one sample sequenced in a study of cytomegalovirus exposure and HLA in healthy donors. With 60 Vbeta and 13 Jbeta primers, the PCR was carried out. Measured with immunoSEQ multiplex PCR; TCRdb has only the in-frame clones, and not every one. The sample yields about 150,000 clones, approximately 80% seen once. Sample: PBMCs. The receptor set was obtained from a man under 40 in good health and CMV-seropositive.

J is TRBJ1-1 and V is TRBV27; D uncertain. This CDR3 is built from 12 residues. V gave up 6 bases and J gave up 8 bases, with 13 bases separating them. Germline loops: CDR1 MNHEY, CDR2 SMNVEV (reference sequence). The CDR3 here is CASRAPGNEAFF. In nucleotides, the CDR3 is TGTGCCAGCAGGGCACCGGGAAACGAAGCTTTCTTT.

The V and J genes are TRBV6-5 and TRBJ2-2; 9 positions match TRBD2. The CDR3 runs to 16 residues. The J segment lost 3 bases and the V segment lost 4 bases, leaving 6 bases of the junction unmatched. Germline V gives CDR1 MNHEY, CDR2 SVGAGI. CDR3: CASSSVAGEYTGELFF. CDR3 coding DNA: TGTGCCAGCAGTTCGGTAGCGGGAGAGTACACCGGGGAGCTGTTTTTT.

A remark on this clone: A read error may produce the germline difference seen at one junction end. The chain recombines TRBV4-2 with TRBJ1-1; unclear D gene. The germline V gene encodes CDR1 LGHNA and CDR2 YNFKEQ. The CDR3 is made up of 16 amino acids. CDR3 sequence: CVSSQDTAAGDTEAFF. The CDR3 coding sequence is TGTGTCAGCAGCCAAGATACTGCAGCCGGGGACACTGAAGCTTTCTTT.

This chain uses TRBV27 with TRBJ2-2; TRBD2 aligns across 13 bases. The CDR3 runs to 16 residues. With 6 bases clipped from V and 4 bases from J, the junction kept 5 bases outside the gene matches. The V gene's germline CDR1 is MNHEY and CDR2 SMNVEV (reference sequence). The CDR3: CASSRRLAGGTGELFF. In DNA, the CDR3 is TGTGCCAGCAGCCGGCGACTAGCGGGAGGCACCGGGGAGCTGTTTTTT.

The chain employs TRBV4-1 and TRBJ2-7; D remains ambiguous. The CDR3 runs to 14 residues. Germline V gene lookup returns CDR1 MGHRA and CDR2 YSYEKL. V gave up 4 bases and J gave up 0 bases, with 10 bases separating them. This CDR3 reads CASSRAQDSYEQYF. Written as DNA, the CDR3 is TGCGCCAGCAGCCGGGCCCAGGACTCCTACGAGCAGTACTTC.

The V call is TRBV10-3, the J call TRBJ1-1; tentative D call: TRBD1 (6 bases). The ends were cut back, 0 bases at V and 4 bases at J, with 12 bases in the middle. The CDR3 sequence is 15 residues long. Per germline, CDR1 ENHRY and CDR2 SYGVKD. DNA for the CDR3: TGTGCCATCAGTGAGTCGAGCGAAGGGGGCACTGAAGCTTTCTTT. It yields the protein CAISESSEGGTEAFF.

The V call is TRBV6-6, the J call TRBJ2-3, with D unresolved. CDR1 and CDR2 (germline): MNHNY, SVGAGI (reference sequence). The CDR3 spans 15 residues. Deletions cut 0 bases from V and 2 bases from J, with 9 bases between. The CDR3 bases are TGTGCCAGCAGTTACTCGGGCAGATCCACAGATACGCAGTATTTT. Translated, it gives CASSYSGRSTDTQYF.

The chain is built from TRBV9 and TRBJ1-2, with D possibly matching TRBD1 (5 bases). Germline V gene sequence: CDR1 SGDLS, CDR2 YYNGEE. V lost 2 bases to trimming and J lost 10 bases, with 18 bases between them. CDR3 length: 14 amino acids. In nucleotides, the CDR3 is TGTGCCAGCAGCGTGAACCCCCTGGACACAGACTACACCTTC. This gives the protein CASSVNPLDTDYTF. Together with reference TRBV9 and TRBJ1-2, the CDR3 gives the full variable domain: DSGVTQTPKHLITATGQRVTLRCSPRSGDLSVYWYQQSLDQGLQFLIQYYNGEERAKGNILERFSAQQFPDLHSELNLSSLELGDSALYFCASSVNPLDTDYTFGSGTRLTVV.

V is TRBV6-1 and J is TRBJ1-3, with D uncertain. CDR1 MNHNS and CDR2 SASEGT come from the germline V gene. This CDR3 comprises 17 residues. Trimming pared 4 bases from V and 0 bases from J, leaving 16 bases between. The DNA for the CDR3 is TGTGCCAGCAGTGCCACCCTCGCGGGAGTCTCTGGAAACACCATATATTTT. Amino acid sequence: CASSATLAGVSGNTIYF.

Here the CDR3 reads CASSQVSGTGGYEQYF. The CDR3 bases are TGTGCCAGCAGCCAAGTATCCGGGACAGGGGGTTACGAGCAGTACTTC. V is TRBV4-2 and J is TRBJ2-7; 11 bases are a match to TRBD1. Germline assignment: CDR1 LGHNA and CDR2 YNFKEQ. This CDR3 has 16 amino acids. V gave up 1 base and J gave up 4 bases; unmatched junction bases: 6.

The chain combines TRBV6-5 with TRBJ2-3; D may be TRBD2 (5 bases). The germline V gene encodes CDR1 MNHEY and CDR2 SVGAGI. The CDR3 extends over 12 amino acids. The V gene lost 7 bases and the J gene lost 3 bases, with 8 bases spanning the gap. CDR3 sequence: CASTRGTDTQYF. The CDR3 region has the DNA TGTGCCAGCACCCGGGGAACAGATACGCAGTATTTT.

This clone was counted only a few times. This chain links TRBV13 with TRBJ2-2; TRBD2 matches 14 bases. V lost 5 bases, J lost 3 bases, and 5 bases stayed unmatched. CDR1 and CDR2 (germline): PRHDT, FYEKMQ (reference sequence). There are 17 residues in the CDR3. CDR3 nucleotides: TGTGCCAGCAGCCAGACTAGCGGGAGGGTTCACACCGGGGAGCTGTTTTTT. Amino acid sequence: CASSQTSGRVHTGELFF. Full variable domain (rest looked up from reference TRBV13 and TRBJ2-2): AAGVIQSPRHLIKEKRETATLKCYPIPRHDTVYWYQQGPGQDPQFLISFYEKMQSDKGSIPDRFSAQQFSDYHSELNMSSLELGDSALYFCASSQTSGRVHTGELFFGEGSRLTVL.

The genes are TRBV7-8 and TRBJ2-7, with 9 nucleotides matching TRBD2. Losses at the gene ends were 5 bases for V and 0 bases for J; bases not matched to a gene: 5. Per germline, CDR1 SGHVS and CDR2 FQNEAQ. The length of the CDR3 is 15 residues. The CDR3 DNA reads TGTGCCAGCAGCGTGACTAGCGGAAACTCCTACGAGCAGTACTTC. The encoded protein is CASSVTSGNSYEQYF.

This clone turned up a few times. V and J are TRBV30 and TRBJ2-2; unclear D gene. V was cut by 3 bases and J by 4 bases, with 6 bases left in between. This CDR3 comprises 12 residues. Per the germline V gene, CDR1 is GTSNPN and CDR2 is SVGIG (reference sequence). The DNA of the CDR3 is TGTGCCTGGAGCCACGGCACCGGGGAGCTGTTTTTT. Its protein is CAWSHGTGELFF. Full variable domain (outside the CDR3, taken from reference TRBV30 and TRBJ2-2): SQTIHQWPATLVQPVGSPLSLECTVEGTSNPNLYWYRQAAGRGLQLLFYSVGIGQISSEVPQNLSASRPQDRQFILSSKKLLLSDSGFYLCAWSHGTGELFFGEGSRLTVL.

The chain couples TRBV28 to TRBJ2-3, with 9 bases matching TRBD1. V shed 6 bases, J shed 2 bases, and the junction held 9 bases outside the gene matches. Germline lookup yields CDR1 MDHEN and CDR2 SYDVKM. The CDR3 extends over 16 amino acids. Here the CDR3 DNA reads TGTGCCAGCAGCCCAACGGGACAGGGCATCACAGATACGCAGTATTTT. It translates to CASSPTGQGITDTQYF.